This T cell receptor beta chain was recorded in a study of blood T cell repertoires in COVID-19. Original handling: Reference gene primer amplification yielded estimated nucleated cell counts. Method: immunoSEQ multiplex PCR; TCRdb's copy keeps in-frame clones and lacks some. The V and J calls and clone size come from that table; D and trimming were worked out from the DNA. This table holds 170,000 or so clones, approximately 88% found once. There are 13 residues in the CDR3. CDR1 and CDR2 (germline): MNHEY, SVGAGI. Trimming removed 6 bases at V and 4 bases at J, with 12 bases between. The clonotype comes from a woman aged 60-70 years with acute or convalescent COVID-19. Material: peripheral blood. The gene calls are TRBV6-5 and TRBJ1-1, with a tentative D call TRBD1 (6 bases). CDR3 DNA: TGTGCCAGCAGGCCGGCGGGGGCCACTGAAGCTTTCTTT. Residues: CASRPAGATEAFF.